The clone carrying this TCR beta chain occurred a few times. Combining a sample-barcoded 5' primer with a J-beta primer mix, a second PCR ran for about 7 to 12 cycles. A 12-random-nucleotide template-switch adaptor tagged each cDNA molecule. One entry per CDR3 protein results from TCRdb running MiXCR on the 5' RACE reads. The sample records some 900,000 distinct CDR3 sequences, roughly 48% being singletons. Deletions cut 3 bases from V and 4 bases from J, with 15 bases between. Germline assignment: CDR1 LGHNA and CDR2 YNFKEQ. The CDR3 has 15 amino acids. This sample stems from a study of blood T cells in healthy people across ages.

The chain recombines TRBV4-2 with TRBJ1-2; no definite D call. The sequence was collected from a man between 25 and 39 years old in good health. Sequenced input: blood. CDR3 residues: CASSQGDDGFYGYTF. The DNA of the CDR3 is TGTGCCAGCAGCCAGGGCGACGATGGGTTCTATGGCTACACCTTC.